This entry describes one T cell receptor beta chain. The antigen is unknown. Treatment: about 20 received Ad26.COV2.S at low or high dose, single or two shots; roughly five received placebo; per-sample allocation not given. Specimen acquisition occurred on day 63 following the initial vaccine or placebo injection. The vaccine antigen was prefusion-stabilized Wuhan SARS-CoV-2 spike. The CDR3 sequence is 14 residues long. The germline V gene has CDR1 SGHAT and CDR2 FQNNGV. Trimming left V 5 bases short and J 0 bases short, with 8 bases between. Using immunoSEQ multiplex PCR, the repertoire was profiled, and TCRdb retains in-frame clones only, with some absent. In the table there are around 350,000 clones, 70% to 90% of which are singletons. The record originates from a study of Ad26.COV2.S vaccination and SARS-CoV-2 variants. Study-level information: Each vaccinee took Ad26.COV2.S intramuscularly, once or twice 56 days apart. General study findings and limits: Placebo recipients showed lower spike-specific TCR breadth than vaccinees. In vaccinated individuals, spike-specific CD8+ and CD4+ T cell responses reportedly displayed substantial breadth.

This specimen was peripheral blood, taken in a trial of Ad26.COV2.S vaccine versus placebo. The receptor comes from a person aged 18-65 years who received the Ad26.COV2.S COVID-19 vaccine or a placebo. This rearrangement joins TRBV11-2 to TRBJ2-4; D is unclear. The CDR3 sequence: CASSPELAKNIQYF. CDR3 bases: TGTGCCAGCAGCCCAGAACTAGCCAAAAACATTCAGTACTTC.